Here is one T cell receptor beta chain with its context. Germline-derived CDR1 and CDR2 are MGHRA and YSYEKL. V shed 0 bases and J shed 4 bases, with 12 bases lying between them. The CDR3 spans 15 residues. The data belong to a study of Tregs in tolerant kidney transplant recipients. The assay was immunoSEQ multiplex PCR, and TCRdb's table has in-frame clones only and misses some. This repertoire shows 90,000 or so clones, approximately 92% found once; its top ten account for approximately 4.8%. This TCR came from a human donor in good health. The chain employs TRBV4-1 and TRBJ1-2; D uncertain. The sample taken for sequencing was CD8+ T cells from blood. This CDR3 is CASSQELQASYGYTF. The CDR3 DNA sequence: TGCGCCAGCAGCCAAGAACTGCAAGCTTCCTATGGCTACACCTTC.